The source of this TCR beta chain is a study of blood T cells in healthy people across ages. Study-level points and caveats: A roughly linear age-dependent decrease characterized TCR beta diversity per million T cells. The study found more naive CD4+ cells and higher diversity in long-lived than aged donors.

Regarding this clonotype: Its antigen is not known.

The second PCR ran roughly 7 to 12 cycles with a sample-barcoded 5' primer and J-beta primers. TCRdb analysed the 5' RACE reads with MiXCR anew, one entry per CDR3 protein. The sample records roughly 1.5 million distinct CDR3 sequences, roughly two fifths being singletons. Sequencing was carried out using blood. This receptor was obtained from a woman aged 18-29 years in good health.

CDR3 region: CASSYSGLAGQNNEQFF. Written as DNA, the CDR3 is TGTGCCAGCAGTTACTCAGGTCTCGCAGGCCAGAACAATGAGCAGTTCTTC. The chain uses TRBV6-2 or TRBV6-3 and TRBJ2-1; D gene uncertain. This CDR3 is 17 amino acids long. Germline values: CDR1 MNHEY, CDR2 SVGEGT. V lost 0 bases, J lost 5 bases, and 17 bases lay in between.